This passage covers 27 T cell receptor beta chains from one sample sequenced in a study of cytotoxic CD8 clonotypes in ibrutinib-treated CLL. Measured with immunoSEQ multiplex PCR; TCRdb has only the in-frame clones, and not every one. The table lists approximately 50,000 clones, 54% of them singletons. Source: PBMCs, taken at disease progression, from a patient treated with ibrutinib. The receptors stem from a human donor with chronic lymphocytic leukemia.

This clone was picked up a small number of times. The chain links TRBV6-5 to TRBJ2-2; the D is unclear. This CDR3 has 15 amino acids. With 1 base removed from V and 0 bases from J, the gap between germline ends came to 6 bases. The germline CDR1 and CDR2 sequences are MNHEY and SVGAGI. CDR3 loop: CASSYLTANTGELFF. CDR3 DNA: TGTGCCAGCAGTTACTTGACCGCGAACACCGGGGAGCTGTTTTTT.

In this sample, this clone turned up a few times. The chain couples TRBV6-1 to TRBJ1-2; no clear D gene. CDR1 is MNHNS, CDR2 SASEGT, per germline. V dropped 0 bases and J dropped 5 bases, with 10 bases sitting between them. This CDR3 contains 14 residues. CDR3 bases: TGTGCCAGCAGTGAAGCGCTCCGAGAGTATGGCTACACCTTC. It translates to CASSEALREYGYTF.

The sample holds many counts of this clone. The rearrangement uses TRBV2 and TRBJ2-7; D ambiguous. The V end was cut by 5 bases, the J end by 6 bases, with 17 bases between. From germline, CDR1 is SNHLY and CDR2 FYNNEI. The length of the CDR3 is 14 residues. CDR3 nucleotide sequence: TGTGCCAGCAGTCTAACAGCGACGGAGAGCGAGCAGTACTTC. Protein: CASSLTATESEQYF.

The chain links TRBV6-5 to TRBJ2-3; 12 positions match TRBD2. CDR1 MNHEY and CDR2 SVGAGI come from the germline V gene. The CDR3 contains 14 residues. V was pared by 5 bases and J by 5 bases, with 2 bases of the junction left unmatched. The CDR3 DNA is TGTGCCAGCAGTCTAGCGGGGGGGCAAGATACGCAGTATTTT. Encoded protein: CASSLAGGQDTQYF.

CDR3 sequence reads: CASRVEAGAGGELFF. The CDR3 nucleotides are TGTGCCAGCAGGGTGGAAGCGGGAGCGGGCGGGGAGCTGTTTTTT. J is TRBJ2-2 and V is TRBV7-3; 8 positions match TRBD2. The germline V gene encodes CDR1 SGHTA and CDR2 FQGTGA. After removal of 6 bases from V and 7 bases from J, the junction contained 10 bases not matched to a gene. This CDR3 spans 15 amino acids.

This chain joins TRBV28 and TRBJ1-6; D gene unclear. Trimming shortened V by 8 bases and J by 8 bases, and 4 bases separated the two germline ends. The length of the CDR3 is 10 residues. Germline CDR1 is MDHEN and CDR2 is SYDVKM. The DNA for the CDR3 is TGTGCCAGCGGGTATTCACCCCTCCACTTT. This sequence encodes CASGYSPLHF.

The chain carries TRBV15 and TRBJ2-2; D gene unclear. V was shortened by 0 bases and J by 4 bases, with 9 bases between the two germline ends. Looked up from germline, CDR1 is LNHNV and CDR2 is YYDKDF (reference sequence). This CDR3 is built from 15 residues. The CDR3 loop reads CATSRDIGRTGELFF. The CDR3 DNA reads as TGTGCCACCAGCAGAGATATCGGGCGCACCGGGGAGCTGTTTTTT.

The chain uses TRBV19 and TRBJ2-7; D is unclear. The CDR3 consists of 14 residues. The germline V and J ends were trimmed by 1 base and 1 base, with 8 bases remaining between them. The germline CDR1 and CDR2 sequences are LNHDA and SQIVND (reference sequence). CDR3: CASSIGHGSYEQYF. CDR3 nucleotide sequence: TGTGCCAGTAGTATAGGACATGGGTCCTACGAGCAGTACTTC.

In nucleotides, the CDR3 is TGTGCCAGCGGAGGGTTCGGCGTAACCGGGGAGCTGTTTTTT. This encodes CASGGFGVTGELFF. V gene TRBV6-6 combines with J gene TRBJ2-2; maybe TRBD2 (6 bases). Germline V gives CDR1 MNHNY, CDR2 SVGAGI (reference sequence). Trimming cost V 8 bases and J 5 bases, with 15 bases left between them. The CDR3 is made up of 14 amino acids.

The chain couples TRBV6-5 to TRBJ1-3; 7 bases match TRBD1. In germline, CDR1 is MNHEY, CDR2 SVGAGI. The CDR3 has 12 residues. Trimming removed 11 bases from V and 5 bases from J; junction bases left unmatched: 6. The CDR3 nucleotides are TGTGCCTCGTCGACAGGGAGAAACACCATATATTTT. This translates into CASSTGRNTIYF.

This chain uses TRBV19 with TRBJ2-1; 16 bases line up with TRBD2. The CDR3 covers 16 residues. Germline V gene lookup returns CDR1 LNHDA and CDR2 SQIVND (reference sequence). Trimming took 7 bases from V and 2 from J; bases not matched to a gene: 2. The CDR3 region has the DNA TGTGCCAGTATCGGGACTAGCGGGGGGGCCTACAATGAGCAGTTCTTC. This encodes CASIGTSGGAYNEQFF.

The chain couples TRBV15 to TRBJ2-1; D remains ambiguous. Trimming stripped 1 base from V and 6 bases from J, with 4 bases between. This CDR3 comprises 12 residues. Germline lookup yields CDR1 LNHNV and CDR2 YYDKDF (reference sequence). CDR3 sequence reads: CATSRVGNEQFF. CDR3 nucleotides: TGTGCCACCAGCAGAGTGGGCAATGAGCAGTTCTTC.

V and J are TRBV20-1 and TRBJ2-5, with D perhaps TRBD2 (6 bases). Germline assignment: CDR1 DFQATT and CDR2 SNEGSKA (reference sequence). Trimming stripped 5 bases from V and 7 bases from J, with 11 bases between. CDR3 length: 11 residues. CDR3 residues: CSALLGGTQYF. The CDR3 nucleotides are TGCAGTGCTCTTCTGGGGGGGACCCAGTACTTC.

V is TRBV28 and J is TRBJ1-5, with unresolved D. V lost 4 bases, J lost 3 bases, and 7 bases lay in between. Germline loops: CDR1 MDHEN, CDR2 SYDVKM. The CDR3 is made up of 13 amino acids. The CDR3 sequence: CASSYRINQPQHF. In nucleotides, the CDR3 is TGTGCCAGCAGTTACCGTATCAATCAGCCCCAGCATTTT.

CDR3 sequence: CASSWESNSPLHF. The CDR3 coding sequence is TGTGCCAGCAGTTGGGAGAGTAATTCACCCCTCCACTTT. The chain is built from TRBV27 and TRBJ1-6; no clear D. Looked up from germline, CDR1 is MNHEY and CDR2 is SMNVEV (reference sequence). With 4 bases removed from V and 6 bases from J, the gap between germline ends came to 7 bases. This CDR3 is built from 13 residues.

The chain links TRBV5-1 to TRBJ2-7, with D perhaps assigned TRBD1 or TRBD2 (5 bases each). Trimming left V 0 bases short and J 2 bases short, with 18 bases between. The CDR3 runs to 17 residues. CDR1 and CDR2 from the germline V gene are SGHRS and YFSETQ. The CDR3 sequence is CASSLDTGTHITYEQYF. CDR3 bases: TGCGCCAGCAGCTTGGACACCGGGACCCACATAACCTACGAGCAGTACTTC.

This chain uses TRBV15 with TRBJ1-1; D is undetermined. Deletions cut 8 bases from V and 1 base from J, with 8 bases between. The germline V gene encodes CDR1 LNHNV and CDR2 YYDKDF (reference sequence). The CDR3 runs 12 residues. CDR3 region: CATSLGNTEAFF. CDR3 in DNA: TGTGCCACCTCATTGGGGAACACTGAAGCTTTCTTT. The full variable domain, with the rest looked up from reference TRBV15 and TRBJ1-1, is DAMVIQNPRYQVTQFGKPVTLSCSQTLNHNVMYWYQQKSSQAPKLLFHYYDKDFNNEADTPDNFQSRRPNTSFCFLDIRSPGLGDTAMYLCATSLGNTEAFFGQGTRLTVV.

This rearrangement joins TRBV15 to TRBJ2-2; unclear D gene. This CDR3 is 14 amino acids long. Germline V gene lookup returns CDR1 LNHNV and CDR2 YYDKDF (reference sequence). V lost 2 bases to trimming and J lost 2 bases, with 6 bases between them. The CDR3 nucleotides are TGTGCCACCAGCAGATACCCTAACACCGGGGAGCTGTTTTTT. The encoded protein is CATSRYPNTGELFF.

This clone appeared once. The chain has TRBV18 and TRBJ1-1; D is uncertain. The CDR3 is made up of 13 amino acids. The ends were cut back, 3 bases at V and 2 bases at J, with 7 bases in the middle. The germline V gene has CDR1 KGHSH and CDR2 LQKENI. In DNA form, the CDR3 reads TGTGCCAGCTCACCCTATGGAAACACTGAAGCTTTCTTT. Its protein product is CASSPYGNTEAFF. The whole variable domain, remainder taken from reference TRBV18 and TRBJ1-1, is NAGVMQNPRHLVRRRGQEARLRCSPMKGHSHVYWYRQLPEEGLKFMVYLQKENIIDESGMPKERFSAEFPKEGPSILRIQQVVRGDSAAYFCASSPYGNTEAFFGQGTRLTVV.

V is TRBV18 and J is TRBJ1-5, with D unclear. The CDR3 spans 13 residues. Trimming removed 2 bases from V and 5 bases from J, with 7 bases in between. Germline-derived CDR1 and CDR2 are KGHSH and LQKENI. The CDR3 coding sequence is TGTGCCAGCTCACCAAGGGAATATCAGCCCCAGCATTTT. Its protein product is CASSPREYQPQHF. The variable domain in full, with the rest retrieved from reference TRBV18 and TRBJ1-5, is NAGVMQNPRHLVRRRGQEARLRCSPMKGHSHVYWYRQLPEEGLKFMVYLQKENIIDESGMPKERFSAEFPKEGPSILRIQQVVRGDSAAYFCASSPREYQPQHFGDGTRLSIL.

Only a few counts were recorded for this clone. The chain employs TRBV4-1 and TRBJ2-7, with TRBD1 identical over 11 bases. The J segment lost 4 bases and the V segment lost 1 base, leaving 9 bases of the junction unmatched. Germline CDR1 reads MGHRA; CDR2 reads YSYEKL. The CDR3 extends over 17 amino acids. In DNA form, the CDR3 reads TGCGCCAGCAGCCAAGTAGCCGGGACAGGGGGTCGGTACGAGCAGTACTTC. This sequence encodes CASSQVAGTGGRYEQYF.

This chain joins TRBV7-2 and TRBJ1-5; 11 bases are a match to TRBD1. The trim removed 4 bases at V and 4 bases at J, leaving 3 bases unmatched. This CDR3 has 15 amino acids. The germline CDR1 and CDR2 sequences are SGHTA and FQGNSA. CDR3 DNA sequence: TGTGCCAGCAGCTGGGGGACAGGGGGAAATCAGCCCCAGCATTTT. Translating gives CASSWGTGGNQPQHF.

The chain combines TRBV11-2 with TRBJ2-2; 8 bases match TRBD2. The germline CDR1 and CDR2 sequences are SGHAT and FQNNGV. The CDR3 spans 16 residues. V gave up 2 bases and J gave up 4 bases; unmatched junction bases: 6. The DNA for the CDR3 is TGTGCCAGCAGCTTACTGCTAGCGGGTAGCACCGGGGAGCTGTTTTTT. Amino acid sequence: CASSLLLAGSTGELFF.

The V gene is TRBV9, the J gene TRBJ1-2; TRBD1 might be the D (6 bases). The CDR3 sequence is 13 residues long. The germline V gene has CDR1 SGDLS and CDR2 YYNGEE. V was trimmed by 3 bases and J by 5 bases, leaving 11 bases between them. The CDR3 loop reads CASSAQGHYGYTF. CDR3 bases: TGTGCCAGCAGCGCGCAGGGGCATTATGGCTACACCTTC.

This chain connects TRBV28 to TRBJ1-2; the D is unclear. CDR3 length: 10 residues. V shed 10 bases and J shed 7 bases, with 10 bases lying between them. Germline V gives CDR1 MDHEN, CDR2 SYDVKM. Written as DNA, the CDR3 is TGTGCCACCTCATACACTGGCTACACCTTC. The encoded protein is CATSYTGYTF.

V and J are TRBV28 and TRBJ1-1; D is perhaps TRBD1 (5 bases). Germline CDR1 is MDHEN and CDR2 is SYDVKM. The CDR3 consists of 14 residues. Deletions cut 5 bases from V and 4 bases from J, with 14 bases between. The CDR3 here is CASSAGGTGTEAFF. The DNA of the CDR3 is TGTGCCAGCAGTGCCGGGGGAACGGGCACTGAAGCTTTCTTT.

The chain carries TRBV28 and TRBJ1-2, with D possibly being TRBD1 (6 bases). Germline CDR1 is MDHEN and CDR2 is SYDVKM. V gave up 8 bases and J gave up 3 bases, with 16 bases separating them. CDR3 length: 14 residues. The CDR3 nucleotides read TGTGCCAGCGGTCGGGGGGCGTTCGACTATGGCTACACCTTC. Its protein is CASGRGAFDYGYTF.